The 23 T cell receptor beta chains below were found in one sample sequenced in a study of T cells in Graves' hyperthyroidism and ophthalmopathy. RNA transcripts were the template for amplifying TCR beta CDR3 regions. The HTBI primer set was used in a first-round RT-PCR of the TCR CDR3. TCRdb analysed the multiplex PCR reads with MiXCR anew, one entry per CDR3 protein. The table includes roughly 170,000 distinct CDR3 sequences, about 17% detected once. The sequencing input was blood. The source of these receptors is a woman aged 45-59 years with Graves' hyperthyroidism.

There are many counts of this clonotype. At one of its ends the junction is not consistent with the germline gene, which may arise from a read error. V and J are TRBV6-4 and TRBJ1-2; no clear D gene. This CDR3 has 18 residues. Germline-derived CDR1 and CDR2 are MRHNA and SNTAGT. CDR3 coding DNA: TGTGCCAGCAGTTACTCGGTGGGTAGGCAGCAGAGCGTGTATGGCTACACCTTC. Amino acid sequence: CASSYSVGRQQSVYGYTF.

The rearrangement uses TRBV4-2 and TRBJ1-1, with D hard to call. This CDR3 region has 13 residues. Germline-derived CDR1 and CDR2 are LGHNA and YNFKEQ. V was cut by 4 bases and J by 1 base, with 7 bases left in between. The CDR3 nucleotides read TGTGCCAGCAGCCTCTCTTCGAACACTGAAGCTTTCTTT. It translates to CASSLSSNTEAFF.

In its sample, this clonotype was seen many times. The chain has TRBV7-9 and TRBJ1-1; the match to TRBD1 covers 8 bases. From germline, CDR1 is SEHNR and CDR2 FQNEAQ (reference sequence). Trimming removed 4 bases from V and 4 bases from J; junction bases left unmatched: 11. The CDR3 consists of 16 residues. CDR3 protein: CASSYLGTGRGTEAFF. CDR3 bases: TGTGCCAGCAGCTATCTCGGGACAGGTAGAGGCACTGAAGCTTTCTTT. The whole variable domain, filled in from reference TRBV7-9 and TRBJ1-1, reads DTGVSQNPRHKITKRGQNVTFRCDPISEHNRLYWYRQTLGQGPEFLTYFQNEAQLEKSRLLSDRFSAERPKGSFSTLEIQRTEQGDSAMYLCASSYLGTGRGTEAFFGQGTRLTVV.

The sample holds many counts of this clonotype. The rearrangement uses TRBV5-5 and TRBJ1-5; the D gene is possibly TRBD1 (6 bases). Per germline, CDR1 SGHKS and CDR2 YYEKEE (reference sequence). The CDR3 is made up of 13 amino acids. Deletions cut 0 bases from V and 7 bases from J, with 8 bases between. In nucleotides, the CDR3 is TGTGCCAGCAGCTTGGAACAGGGACAGCCCCAGCATTTT. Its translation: CASSLEQGQPQHF.

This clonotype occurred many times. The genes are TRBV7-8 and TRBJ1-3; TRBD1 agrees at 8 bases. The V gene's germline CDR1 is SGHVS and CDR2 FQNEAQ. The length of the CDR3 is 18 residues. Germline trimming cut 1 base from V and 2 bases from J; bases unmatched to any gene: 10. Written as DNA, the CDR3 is TGTGCCAGCAGCTTAGAATGGTTGGGGACAGGAGCTGGAAACACCATATATTTT. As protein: CASSLEWLGTGAGNTIYF.

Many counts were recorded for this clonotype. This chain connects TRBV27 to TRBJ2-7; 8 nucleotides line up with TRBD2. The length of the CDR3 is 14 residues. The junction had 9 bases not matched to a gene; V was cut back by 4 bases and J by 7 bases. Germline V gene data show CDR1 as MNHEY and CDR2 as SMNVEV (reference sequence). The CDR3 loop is CASSYARGVGEQYF. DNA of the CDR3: TGTGCCAGCAGTTACGCGCGGGGGGTTGGAGAGCAGTACTTC.

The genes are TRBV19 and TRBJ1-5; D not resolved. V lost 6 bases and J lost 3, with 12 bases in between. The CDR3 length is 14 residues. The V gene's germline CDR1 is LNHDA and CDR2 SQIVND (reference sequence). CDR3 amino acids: CASRIGQINQPQHF. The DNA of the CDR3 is TGTGCCAGTAGGATTGGGCAGATCAATCAGCCCCAGCATTTT.

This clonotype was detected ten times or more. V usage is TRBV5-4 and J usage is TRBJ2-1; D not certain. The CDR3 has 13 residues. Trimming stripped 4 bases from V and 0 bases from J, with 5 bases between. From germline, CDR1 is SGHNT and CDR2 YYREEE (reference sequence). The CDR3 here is CASSPFSYNEQFF. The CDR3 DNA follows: TGTGCCAGCAGCCCTTTCTCCTACAATGAGCAGTTCTTC.

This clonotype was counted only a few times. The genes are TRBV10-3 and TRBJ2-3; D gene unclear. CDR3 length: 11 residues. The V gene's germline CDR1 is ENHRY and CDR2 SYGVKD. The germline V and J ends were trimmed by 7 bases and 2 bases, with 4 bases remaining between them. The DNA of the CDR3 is TGTGCCATCACCAACACAGATACGCAGTATTTT. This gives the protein CAITNTDTQYF.

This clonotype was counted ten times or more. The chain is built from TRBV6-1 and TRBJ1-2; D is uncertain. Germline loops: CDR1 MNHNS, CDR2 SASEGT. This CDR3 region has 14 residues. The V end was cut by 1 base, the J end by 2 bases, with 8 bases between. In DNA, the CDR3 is TGTGCCAGCAGTGAAGTTCCACAGAACTATGGCTACACCTTC. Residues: CASSEVPQNYGYTF.

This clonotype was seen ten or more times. This chain's CDR3 is CASSRDTGGSNIQYF. The CDR3 nucleotides are TGTGCCAGCAGCCGGGACACCGGGGGCTCAAACATTCAGTACTTC. The rearrangement uses TRBV7-8 and TRBJ2-4; D is tentatively TRBD1 or TRBD2 (6 bases each). CDR1 SGHVS and CDR2 FQNEAQ come from the germline V gene. Trimming took 5 bases from V and 6 from J, leaving 17 bases between them. The CDR3 totals 15 residues. The variable domain in full, with the rest retrieved from reference TRBV7-8 and TRBJ2-4, is GAGVSQSPRYKVAKRGQDVALRCDPISGHVSLFWYQQALGQGPEFLTYFQNEAQLDKSGLPSDRFFAERPEGSVSTLKIQRTQQEDSAVYLCASSRDTGGSNIQYFGAGTRLSVL.

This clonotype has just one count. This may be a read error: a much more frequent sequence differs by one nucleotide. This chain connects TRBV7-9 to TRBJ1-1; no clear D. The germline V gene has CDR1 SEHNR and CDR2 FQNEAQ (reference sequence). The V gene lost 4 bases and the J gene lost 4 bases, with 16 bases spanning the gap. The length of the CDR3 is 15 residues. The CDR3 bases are TGTGCCAGCAGCTCCCGGACGAGCATGAGCACTGAAGCTTTCTTT. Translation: CASSSRTSMSTEAFF.

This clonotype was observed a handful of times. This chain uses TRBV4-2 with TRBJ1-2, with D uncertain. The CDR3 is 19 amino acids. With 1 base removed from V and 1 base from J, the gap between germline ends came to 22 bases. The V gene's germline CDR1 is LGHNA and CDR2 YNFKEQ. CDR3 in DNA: TGTGCCAGCAGCCAAGGGTCCACCTTGACCTACTCCGTTAACTATGGCTACACCTTC. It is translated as CASSQGSTLTYSVNYGYTF.

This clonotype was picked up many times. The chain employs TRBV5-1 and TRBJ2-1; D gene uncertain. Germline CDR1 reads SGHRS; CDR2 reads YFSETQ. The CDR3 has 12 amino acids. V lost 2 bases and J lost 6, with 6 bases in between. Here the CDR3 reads CASSLALNEQFF. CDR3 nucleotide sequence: TGCGCCAGCAGCTTAGCTCTCAATGAGCAGTTCTTC.

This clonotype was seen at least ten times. The CDR3 here is CASSRPSGSGELFF. Written as DNA, the CDR3 is TGTGCCAGCAGTCGGCCTTCAGGGTCCGGGGAGCTGTTTTTT. The V gene is TRBV12-3 or TRBV12-4, the J gene TRBJ2-2; possible D gene TRBD1, 5 bases. V lost 5 bases and J 6 bases, leaving 13 bases between the germline ends. The CDR3 length is 14 residues.

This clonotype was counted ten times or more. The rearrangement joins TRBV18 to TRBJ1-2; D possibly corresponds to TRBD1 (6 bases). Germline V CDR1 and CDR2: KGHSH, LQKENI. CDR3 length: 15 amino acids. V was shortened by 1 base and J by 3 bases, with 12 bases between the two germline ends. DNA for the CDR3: TGTGCCAGCTCACCACAAGGGGACATCTACTATGGCTACACCTTC. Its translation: CASSPQGDIYYGYTF.

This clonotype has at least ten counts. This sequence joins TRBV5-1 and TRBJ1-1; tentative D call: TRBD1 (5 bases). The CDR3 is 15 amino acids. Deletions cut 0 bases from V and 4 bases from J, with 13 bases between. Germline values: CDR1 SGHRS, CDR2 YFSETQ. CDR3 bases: TGCGCCAGCAGCTTGGACGTGTCGGGGGGCACTGAAGCTTTCTTT. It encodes CASSLDVSGGTEAFF.

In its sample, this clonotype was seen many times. The CDR3 reads CASSWDSDPNYGYTF. CDR3 in DNA: TGTGCCAGCAGTTGGGATAGTGATCCTAACTATGGCTACACCTTC. The chain has TRBV28 and TRBJ1-2; unclear D gene. CDR3 length: 15 residues. From germline, CDR1 is MDHEN and CDR2 SYDVKM. Deletions cut 4 bases from V and 0 bases from J, with 12 bases between.

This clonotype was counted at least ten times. The CDR3 region has the DNA TGTGCCAGCAGCGTAGAGGGACAGGGAGATTCACCCCTCCACTTT. It codes for CASSVEGQGDSPLHF. This chain links TRBV9 with TRBJ1-6; TRBD1 matches at 9 bases. The CDR3 runs to 15 residues. J gave up 8 bases and V 0 bases, and 3 bases lay outside the gene matches. Per germline, CDR1 SGDLS and CDR2 YYNGEE.

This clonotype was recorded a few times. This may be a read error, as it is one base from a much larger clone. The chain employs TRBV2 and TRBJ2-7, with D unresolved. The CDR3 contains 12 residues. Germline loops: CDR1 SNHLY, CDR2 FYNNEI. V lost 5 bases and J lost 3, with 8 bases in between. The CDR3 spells CASSQPDYEQYF. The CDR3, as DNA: TGTGCCAGCAGTCAACCCGACTACGAGCAGTACTTC.

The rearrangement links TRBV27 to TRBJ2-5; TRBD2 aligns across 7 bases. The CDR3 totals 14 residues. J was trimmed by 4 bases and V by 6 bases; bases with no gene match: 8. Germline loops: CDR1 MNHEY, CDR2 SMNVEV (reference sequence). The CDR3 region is CASRRGGSVETQYF. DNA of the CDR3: TGTGCCAGCAGGCGGGGAGGGTCGGTAGAGACCCAGTACTTC.

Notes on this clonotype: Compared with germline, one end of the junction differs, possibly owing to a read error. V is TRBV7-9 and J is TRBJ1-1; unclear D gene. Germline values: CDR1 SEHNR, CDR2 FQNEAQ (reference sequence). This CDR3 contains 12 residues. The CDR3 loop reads CASSQGEFQASF. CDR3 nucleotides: TGTGCCAGCAGCCAAGGAGAGTTTCAAGCTTCCTTT. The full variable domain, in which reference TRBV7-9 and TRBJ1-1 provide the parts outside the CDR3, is DTGVSQNPRHKITKRGQNVTFRCDPISEHNRLYWYRQTLGQGPEFLTYFQNEAQLEKSRLLSDRFSAERPKGSFSTLEIQRTEQGDSAMYLCASSQGEFQASFGQGTRLTVV.

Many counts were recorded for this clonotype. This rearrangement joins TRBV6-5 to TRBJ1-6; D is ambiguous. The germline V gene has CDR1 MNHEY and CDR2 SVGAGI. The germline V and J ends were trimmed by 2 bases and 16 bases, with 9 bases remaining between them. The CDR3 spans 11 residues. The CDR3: CASSYSQWLHF. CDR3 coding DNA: TGTGCCAGCAGTTACAGCCAGTGGCTCCACTTT.